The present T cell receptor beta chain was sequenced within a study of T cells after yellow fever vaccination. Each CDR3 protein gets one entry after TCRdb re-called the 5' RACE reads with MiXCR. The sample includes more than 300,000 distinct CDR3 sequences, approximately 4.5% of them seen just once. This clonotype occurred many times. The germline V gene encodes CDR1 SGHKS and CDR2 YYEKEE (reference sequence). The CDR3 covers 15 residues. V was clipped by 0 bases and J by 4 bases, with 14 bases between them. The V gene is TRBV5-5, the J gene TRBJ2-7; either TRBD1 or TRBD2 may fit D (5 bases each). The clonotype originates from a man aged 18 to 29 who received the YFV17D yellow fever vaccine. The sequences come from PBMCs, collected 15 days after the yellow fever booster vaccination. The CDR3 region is CASSLAGAVAYEQYF. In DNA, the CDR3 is TGTGCCAGCAGCTTGGCCGGGGCGGTTGCATACGAGCAGTACTTC.